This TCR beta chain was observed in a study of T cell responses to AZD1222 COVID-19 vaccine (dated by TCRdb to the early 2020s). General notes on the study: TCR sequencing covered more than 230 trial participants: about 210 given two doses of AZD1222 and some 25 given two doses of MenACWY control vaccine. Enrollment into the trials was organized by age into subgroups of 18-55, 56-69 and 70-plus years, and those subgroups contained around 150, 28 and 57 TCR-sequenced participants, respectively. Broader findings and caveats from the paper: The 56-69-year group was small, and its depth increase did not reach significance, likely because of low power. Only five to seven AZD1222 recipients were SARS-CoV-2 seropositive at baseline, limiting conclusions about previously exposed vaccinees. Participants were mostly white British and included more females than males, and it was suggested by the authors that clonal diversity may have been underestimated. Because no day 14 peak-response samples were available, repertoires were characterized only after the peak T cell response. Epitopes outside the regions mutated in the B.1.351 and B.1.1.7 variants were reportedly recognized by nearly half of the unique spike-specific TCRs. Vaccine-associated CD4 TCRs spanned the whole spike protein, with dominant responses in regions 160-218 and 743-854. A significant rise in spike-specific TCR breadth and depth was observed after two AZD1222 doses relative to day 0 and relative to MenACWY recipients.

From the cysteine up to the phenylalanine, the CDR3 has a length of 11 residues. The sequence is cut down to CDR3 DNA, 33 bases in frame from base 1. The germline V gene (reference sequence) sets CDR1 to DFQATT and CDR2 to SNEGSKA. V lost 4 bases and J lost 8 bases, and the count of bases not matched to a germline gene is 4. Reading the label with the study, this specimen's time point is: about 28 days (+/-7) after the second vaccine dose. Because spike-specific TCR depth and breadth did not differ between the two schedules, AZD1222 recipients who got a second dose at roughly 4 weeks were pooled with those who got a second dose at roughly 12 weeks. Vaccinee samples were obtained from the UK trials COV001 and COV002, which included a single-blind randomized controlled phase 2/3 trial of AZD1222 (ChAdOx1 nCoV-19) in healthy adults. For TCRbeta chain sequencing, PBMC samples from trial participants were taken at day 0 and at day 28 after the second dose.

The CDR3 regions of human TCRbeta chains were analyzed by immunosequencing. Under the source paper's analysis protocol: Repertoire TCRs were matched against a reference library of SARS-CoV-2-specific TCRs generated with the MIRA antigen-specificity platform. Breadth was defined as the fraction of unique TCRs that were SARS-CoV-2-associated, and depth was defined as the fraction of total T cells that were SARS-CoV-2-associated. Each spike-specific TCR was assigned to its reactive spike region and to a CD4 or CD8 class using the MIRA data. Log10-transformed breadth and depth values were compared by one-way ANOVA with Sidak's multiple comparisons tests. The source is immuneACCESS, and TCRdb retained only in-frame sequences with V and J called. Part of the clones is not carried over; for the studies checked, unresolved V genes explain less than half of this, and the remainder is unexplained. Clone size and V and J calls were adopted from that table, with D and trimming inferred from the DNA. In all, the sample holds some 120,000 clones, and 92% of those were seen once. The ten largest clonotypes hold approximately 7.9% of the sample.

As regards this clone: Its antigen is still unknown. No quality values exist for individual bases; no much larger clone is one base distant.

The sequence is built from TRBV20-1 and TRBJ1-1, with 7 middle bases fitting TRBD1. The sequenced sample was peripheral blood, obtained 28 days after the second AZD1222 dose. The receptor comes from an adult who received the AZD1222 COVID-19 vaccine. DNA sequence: TGCAGTGCTAAACAGGGGCTGGAAGCTTTCTTT. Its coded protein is CSAKQGLEAFF.